The 13 T cell receptor beta chains in this list originate from one sample, sequenced in a study of blood T cell repertoires in COVID-19. The protocol was immunoSEQ multiplex PCR, while the TCRdb copy is restricted to in-frame clones and leaves out a portion. The table includes under 85,000 clones, 60% to 80% detected once. Sequencing was carried out using peripheral blood. The receptors were gathered from a human donor in a cohort sampled during active COVID-19.

This rearrangement joins TRBV5-1 to TRBJ2-7; TRBD1 might be the D (6 bases). The CDR3 has 14 amino acids. Trimming took off 4 bases at V and 1 base at J, with 12 bases between the two ends. Germline CDR1 is SGHRS and CDR2 is YFSETQ. The CDR3 DNA follows: TGCGCCAGCAGCAGAGGGACACCTTCCTACGAGCAGTACTTC. Translation gives CASSRGTPSYEQYF.

There are a few counts of this clone. In the same sample, other DNA sequences code for this CDR3. This CDR3 is CASSKRGNTEAFF. In nucleotides, the CDR3 is TGTGCCAGCAGTAAAAGGGGTAACACTGAAGCTTTCTTT. The rearrangement uses TRBV7-9 and TRBJ1-1; perhaps TRBD1 as D (5 bases). V gave up 6 bases and J gave up 2 bases, with 10 bases separating them. Germline V gene lookup returns CDR1 SEHNR and CDR2 FQNEAQ (reference sequence). This CDR3 is 13 amino acids long.

The V and J genes are TRBV18 and TRBJ2-5; D is unclear. Germline lookup yields CDR1 KGHSH and CDR2 LQKENI. Between the trimmed V and J ends, which lost 2 bases and 5 bases, there was a span of 9 bases. The CDR3 runs to 13 residues. This CDR3 is CASSPYPEETQYF. The CDR3, as DNA: TGTGCCAGCTCACCATATCCGGAGGAGACCCAGTACTTC.

The genes are TRBV5-1 and TRBJ2-7; a weak D match, TRBD1 (6 bases). The CDR3 totals 15 residues. V dropped 0 bases and J dropped 3 bases, with 13 bases sitting between them. Germline-derived CDR1 and CDR2 are SGHRS and YFSETQ. In DNA, the CDR3 is TGCGCCAGCAGCTTGGATCCAGGGGCGGTCTACGAGCAGTACTTC. Its protein is CASSLDPGAVYEQYF.

J is TRBJ2-7 and V is TRBV4-1, with unresolved D. Germline-derived CDR1 and CDR2 are MGHRA and YSYEKL. Trimming shortened V by 4 bases and J by 2 bases, and 6 bases separated the two germline ends. The CDR3 totals 12 residues. CDR3 DNA sequence: TGCGCCAGCAGCCCCGACACCTACGAGCAGTACTTC. This codes for CASSPDTYEQYF.

The chain recombines TRBV5-5 with TRBJ2-5, with 12 bases matching TRBD2. CDR1 and CDR2 (germline): SGHKS, YYEKEE (reference sequence). V lost 3 bases and J lost 4; bases outside the gene matches: 10. This CDR3 has 17 residues. CDR3 region: CASSSNYGLAGRETQYF. CDR3 sequence (DNA): TGTGCCAGCAGCTCTAACTACGGACTAGCGGGGAGAGAGACCCAGTACTTC.

CDR3 sequence reads: CASSGGQGDYGYTF. CDR3 sequence (DNA): TGTGCCAGCAGCGGAGGACAGGGGGACTATGGCTACACCTTC. This chain links TRBV9 with TRBJ1-2; 10 nucleotides agree with TRBD1. J lost 3 bases, V lost 3 bases, and 2 bases had no gene match. There are 14 residues in the CDR3. Germline loops: CDR1 SGDLS, CDR2 YYNGEE. The variable domain in full, with the rest retrieved from reference TRBV9 and TRBJ1-2, is DSGVTQTPKHLITATGQRVTLRCSPRSGDLSVYWYQQSLDQGLQFLIQYYNGEERAKGNILERFSAQQFPDLHSELNLSSLELGDSALYFCASSGGQGDYGYTFGSGTRLTVV.

The chain uses TRBV5-6 and TRBJ2-7; no reliable D call. CDR1 SGHDT and CDR2 YYEEEE come from the germline V gene. V lost 0 bases and J 3 bases, leaving 7 bases between the germline ends. The CDR3 has 13 amino acids. CDR3 sequence (DNA): TGTGCCAGCAGCTTGGGGCCTTTCTACGAGCAGTACTTC. As protein: CASSLGPFYEQYF.

The gene calls are TRBV28 and TRBJ2-7; D may be TRBD1 (6 bases). This CDR3 has 16 amino acids. Trimming left V 1 base short and J 5 bases short, with 18 bases between. The germline V gene encodes CDR1 MDHEN and CDR2 SYDVKM. CDR3 bases: TGTGCCAGCAGTTTATTGTCCCAGGGGACGGACAACGAGCAGTACTTC. This codes for CASSLLSQGTDNEQYF.

The chain employs TRBV15 and TRBJ1-5; D not resolved. V dropped 1 base and J dropped 3 bases, with 4 bases sitting between them. The CDR3 is made up of 13 amino acids. Germline V CDR1 and CDR2: LNHNV, YYDKDF (reference sequence). CDR3 in amino acids: CATSRGANQPQHF. The CDR3, as DNA: TGTGCCACCAGCAGAGGGGCCAATCAGCCCCAGCATTTT.

In its sample, this clone was seen a few times. The chain has TRBV18 and TRBJ1-1, with D unclear. Deletions cut 4 bases from V and 4 bases from J, with 7 bases between. This CDR3 contains 12 residues. Germline CDR1 KGHSH, CDR2 LQKENI. The CDR3 loop reads CASSQLGTEAFF. As DNA, the CDR3 is TGTGCCAGCTCACAACTTGGCACTGAAGCTTTCTTT.

V and J are TRBV3-1 (or the pseudogene TRBV3-2) and TRBJ1-1, with a tentative D call TRBD1 (5 bases). V gave up 0 bases and J gave up 10 bases, with 15 bases separating them. There are 14 residues in the CDR3. Per germline, CDR1 LGHDT and CDR2 YNNKEL (reference sequence). The CDR3 sequence is CASSQDRRGGGAFF. Here the CDR3 DNA reads TGTGCCAGCAGCCAAGATAGGAGGGGCGGGGGAGCTTTCTTT.

The rearrangement joins TRBV30 to TRBJ1-1; a possible D gene is TRBD1 (5 bases). Between the trimmed V and J ends, which lost 5 bases and 0 bases, there was a span of 10 bases. The CDR3 is made up of 13 amino acids. CDR1 and CDR2 (germline): GTSNPN, SVGIG (reference sequence). CDR3 DNA: TGTGCCTGGGAAACAGGCATGAACACTGAAGCTTTCTTT. Translated, it gives CAWETGMNTEAFF.